This T cell receptor (beta chain) was identified during a study of TIL therapy for anti-PD-1-resistant metastatic lung cancer. Time point: pre-treatment sample, taken before nivolumab and TIL therapy. Patients were adults with stage 4 NSCLC. Sequencing used immunoSEQ v3. Clones were sequenced by immunoSEQ multiplex PCR, and TCRdb holds only the in-frame ones, with some missing. Among about 45,000 clones listed, around 79% were seen once. The germline gives CDR1 SGHAT, CDR2 FQNNGV. V lost 4 bases, J lost 4 bases, and 19 bases lay in between. The CDR3 is made up of 16 amino acids. Material: blood, obtained at baseline. This chain links TRBV11-2 with TRBJ1-1, with D possibly being TRBD1 (5 bases). The origin of this receptor is a man aged 70 or older with non-small cell lung cancer. CDR3 sequence reads: CASSYRRTGVFTEAFF. The CDR3 DNA reads TGTGCCAGCAGCTACCGAAGGACGGGGGTTTTCACTGAAGCTTTCTTT. The complete variable domain, with remaining parts taken from reference TRBV11-2 and TRBJ1-1, reads EAGVAQSPRYKIIEKRQSVAFWCNPISGHATLYWYQQILGQGPKLLIQFQNNGVVDDSQLPKDRFSAERLKGVDSTLKIQPAKLEDSAVYLCASSYRRTGVFTEAFFGQGTRLTVV.